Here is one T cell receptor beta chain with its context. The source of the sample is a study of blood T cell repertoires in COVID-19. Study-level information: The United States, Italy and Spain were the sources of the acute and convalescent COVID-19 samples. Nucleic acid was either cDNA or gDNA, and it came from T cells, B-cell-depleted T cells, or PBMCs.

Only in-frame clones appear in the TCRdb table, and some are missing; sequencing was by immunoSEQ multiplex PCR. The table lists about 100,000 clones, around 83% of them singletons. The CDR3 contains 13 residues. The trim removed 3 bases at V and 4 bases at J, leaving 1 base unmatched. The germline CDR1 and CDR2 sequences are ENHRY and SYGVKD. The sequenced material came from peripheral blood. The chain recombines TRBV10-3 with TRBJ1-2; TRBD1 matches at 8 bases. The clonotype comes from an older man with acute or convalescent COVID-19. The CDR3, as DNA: TGTGCCATCAGTGATGGACAGGGCTATGGCTACACCTTC. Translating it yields CAISDGQGYGYTF.